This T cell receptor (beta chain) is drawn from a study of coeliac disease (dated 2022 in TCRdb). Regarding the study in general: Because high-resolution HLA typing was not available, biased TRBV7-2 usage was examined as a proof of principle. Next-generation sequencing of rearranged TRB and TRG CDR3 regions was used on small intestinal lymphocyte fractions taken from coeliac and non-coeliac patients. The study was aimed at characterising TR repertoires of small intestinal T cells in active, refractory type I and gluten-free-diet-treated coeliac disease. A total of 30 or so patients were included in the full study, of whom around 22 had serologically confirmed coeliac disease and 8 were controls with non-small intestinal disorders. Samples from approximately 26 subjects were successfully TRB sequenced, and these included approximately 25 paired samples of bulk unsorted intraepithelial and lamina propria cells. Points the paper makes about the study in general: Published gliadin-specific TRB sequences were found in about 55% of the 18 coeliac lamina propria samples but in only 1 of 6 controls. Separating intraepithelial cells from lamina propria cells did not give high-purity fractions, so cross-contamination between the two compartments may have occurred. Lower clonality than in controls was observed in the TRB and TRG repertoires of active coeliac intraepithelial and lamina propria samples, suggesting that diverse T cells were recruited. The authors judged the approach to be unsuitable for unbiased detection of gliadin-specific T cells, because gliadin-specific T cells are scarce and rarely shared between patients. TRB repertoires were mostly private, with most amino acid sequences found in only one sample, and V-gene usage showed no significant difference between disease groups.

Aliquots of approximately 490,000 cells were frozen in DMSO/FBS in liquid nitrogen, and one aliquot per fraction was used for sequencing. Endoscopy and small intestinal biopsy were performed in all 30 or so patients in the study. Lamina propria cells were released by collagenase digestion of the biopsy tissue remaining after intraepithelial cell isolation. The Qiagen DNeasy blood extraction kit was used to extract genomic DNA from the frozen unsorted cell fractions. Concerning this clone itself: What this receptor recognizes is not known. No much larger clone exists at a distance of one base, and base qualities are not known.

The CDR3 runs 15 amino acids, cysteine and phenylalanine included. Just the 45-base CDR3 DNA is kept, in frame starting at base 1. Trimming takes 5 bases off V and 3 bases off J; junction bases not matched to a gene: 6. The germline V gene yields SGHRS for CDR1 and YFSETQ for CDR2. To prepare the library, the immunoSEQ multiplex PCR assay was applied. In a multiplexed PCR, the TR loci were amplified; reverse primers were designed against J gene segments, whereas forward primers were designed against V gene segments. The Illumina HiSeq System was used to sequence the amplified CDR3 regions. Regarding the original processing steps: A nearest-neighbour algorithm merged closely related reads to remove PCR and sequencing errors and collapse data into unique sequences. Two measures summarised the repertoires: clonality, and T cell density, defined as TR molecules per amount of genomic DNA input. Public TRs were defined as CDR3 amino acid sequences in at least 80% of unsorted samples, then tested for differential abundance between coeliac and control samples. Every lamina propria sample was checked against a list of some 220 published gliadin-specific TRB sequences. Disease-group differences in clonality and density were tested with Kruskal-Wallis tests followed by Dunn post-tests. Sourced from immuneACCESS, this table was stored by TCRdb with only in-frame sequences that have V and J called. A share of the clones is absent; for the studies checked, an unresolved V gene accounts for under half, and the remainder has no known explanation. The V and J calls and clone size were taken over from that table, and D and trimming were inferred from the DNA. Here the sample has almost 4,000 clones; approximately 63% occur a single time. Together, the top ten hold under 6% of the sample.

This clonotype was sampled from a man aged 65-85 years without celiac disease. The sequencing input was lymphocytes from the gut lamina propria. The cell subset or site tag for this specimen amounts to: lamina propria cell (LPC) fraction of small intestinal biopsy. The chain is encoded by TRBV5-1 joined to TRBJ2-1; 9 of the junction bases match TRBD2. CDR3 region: CASRRGAGGYNEQFF. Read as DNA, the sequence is TGCGCCAGCAGGAGGGGAGCGGGGGGCTACAATGAGCAGTTCTTC.